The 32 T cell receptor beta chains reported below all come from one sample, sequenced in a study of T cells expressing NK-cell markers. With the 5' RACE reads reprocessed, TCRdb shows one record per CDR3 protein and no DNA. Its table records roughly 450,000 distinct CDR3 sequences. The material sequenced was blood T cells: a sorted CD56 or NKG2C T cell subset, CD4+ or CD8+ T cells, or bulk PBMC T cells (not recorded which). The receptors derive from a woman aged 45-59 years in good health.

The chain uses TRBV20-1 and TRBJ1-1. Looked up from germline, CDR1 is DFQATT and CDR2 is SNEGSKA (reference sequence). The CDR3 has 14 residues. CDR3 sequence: CSAREQGPDTEAFF.

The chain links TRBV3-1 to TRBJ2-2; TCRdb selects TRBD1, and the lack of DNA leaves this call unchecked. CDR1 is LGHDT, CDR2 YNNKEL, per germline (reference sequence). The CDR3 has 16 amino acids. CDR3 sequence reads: CASSQEGRGRTGELFF. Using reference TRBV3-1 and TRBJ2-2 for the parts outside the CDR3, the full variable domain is DTAVSQTPKYLVTQMGNDKSIKCEQNLGHDTMYWYKQDSKKFLKIMFSYNNKELIINETVPNRFSPKSPDKAHLNLHINSLELGDSAVYFCASSQEGRGRTGELFFGEGSRLTVL.

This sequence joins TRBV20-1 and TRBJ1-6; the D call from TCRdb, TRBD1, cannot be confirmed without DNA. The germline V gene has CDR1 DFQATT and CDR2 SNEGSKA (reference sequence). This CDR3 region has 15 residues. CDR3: CSASAAGQGTSPLHF.

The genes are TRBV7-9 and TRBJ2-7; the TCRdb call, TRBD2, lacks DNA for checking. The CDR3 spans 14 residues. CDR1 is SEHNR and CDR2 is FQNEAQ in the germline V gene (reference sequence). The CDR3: CASSLSDGTNEQYF.

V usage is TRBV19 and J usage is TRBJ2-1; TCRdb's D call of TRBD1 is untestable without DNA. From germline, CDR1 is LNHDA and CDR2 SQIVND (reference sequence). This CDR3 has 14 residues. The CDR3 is CATDSGLSYNEQFF.

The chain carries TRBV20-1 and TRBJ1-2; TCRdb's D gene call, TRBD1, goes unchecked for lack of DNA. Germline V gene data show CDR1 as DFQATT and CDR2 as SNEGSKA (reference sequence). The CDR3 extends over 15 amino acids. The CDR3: CSARGSPLGFYGYTF.

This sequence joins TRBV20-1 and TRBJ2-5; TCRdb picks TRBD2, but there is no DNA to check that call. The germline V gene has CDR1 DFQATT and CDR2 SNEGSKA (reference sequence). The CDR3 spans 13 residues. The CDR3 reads CSAHTSVQETQYF.

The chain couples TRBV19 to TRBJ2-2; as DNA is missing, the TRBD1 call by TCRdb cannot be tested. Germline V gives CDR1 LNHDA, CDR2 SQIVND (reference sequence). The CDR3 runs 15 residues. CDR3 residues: CASNRRTANTGELFF.

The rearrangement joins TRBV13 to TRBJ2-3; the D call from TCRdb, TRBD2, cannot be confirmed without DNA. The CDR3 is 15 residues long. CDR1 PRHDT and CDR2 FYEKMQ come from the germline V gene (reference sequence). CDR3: CASIRRGGRTDTQYF.

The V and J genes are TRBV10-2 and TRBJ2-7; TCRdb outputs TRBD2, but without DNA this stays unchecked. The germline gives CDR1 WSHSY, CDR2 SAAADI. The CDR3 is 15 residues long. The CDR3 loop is CASVGGRGGTYEQYF.

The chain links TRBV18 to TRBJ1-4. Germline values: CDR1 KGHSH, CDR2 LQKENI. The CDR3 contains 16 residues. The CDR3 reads CASSPKFGSGNEKLFF.

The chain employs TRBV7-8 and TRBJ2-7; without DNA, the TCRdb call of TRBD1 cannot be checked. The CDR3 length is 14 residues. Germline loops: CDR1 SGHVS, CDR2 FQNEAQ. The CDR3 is CASSLLRDGYEQYF.

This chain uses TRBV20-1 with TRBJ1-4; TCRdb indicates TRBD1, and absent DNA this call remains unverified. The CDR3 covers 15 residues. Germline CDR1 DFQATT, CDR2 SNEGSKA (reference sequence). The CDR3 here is CSARDGGRTYEKLFF.

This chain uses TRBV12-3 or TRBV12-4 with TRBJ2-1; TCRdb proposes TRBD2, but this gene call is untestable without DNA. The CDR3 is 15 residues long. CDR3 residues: CASSNPSGSKDEQFF.

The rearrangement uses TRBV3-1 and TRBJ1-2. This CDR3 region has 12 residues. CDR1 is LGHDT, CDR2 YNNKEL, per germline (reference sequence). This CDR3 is CASSQEIYGYTF. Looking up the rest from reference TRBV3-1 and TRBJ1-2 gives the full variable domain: DTAVSQTPKYLVTQMGNDKSIKCEQNLGHDTMYWYKQDSKKFLKIMFSYNNKELIINETVPNRFSPKSPDKAHLNLHINSLELGDSAVYFCASSQEIYGYTFGSGTRLTVV.

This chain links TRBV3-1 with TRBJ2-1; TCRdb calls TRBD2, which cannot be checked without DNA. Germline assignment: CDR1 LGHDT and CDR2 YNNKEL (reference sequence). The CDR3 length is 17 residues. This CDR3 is CASSQASGTMGYNEQFF.

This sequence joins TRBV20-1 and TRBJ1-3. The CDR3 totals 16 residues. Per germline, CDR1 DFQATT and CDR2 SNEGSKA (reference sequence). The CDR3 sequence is CSARDLDVASGNTIYF.

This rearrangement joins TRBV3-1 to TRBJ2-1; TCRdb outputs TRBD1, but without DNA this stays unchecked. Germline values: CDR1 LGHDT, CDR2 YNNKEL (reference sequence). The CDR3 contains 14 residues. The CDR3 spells CASSLRTGNNEQFF.

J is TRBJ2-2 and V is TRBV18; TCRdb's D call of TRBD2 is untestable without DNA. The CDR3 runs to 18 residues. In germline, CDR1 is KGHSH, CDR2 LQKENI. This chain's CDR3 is CASSPDWVPSMETGELFF.

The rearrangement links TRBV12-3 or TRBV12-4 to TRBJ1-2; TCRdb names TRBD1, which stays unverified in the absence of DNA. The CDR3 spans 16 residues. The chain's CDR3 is CASSLYDRQTWHGYTF.

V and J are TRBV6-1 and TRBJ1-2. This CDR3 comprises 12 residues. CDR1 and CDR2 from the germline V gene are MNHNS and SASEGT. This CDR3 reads CASSEVVPAKTF.

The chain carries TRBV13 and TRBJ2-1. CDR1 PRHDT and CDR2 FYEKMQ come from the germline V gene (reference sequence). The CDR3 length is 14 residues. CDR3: CASSFPLLDSEQFF.

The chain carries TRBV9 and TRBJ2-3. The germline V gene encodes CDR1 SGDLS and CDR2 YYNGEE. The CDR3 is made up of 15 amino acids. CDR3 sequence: CASSVDGVVTDTQYF.

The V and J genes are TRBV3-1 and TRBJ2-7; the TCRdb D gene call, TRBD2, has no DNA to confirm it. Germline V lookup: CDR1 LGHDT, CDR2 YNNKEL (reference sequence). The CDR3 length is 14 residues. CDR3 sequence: CASSFRDFKREQYF.

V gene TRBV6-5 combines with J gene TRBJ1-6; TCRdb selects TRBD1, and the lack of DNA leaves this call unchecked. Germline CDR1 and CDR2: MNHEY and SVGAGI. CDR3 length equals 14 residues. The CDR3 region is CASREGGLHSPLHF.

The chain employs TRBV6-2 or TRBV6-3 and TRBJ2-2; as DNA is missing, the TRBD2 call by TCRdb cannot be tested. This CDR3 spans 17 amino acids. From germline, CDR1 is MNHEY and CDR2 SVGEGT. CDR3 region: CASSYRILAANTGELFF.

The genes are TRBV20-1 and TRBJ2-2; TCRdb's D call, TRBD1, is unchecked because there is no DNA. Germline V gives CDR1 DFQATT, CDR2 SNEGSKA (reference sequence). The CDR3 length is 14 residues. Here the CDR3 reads CSARDPGSHGELFF.

CDR3 sequence: CAIGTPRGANVLTF. The chain employs TRBV6-5 and TRBJ2-6; the D call of TRBD1 rests on TCRdb alone, since no DNA is present to check it. The germline CDR1 and CDR2 sequences are MNHEY and SVGAGI. The CDR3 is 14 amino acids.

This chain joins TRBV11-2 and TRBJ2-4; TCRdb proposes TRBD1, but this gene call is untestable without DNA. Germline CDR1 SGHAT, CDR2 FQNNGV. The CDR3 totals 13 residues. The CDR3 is CASSLWGTDIQYF. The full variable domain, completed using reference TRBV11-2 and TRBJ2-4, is EAGVAQSPRYKIIEKRQSVAFWCNPISGHATLYWYQQILGQGPKLLIQFQNNGVVDDSQLPKDRFSAERLKGVDSTLKIQPAKLEDSAVYLCASSLWGTDIQYFGAGTRLSVL.

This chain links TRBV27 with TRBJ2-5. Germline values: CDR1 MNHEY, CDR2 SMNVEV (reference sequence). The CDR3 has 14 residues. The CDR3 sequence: CASSLAGFQETQYF.

CDR3 sequence: CASSQGTMYQETQYF. The chain employs TRBV3-1 and TRBJ2-5. The CDR3 covers 15 residues. Per germline, CDR1 LGHDT and CDR2 YNNKEL (reference sequence).

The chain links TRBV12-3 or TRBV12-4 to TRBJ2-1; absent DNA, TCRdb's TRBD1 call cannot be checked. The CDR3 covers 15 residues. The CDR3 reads CASSFQRGGTGEQFF.